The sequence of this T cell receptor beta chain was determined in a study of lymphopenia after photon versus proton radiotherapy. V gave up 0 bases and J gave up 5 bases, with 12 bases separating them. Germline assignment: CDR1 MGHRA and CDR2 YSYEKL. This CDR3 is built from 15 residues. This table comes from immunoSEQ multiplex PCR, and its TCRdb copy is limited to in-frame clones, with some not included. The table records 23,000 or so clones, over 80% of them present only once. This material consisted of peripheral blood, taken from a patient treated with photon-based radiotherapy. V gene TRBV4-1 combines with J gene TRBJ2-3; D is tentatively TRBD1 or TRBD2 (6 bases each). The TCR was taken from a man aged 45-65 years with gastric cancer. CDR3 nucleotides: TGCGCCAGCAGCCAAGAGCCGGGGGCAGAAGATACGCAGTATTTT. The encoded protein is CASSQEPGAEDTQYF.